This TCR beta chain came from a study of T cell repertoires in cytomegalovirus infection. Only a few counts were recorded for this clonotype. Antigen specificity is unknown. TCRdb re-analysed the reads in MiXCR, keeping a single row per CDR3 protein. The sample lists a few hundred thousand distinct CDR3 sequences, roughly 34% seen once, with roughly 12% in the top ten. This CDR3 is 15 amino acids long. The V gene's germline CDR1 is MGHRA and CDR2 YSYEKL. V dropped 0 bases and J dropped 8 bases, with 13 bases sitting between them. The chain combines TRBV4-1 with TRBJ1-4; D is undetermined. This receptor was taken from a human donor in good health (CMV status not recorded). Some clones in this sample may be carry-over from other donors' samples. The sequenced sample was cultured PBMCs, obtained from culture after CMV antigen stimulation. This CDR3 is CASSQEEGQGEKLFF. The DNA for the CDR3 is TGCGCCAGCAGCCAAGAGGAAGGCCAAGGGGAAAAACTGTTTTTT.